Described below is a single TCR beta chain sequence and its context. Its antigen is undetermined. This entry is derived from a study of CD8 T cells in Susac syndrome. Study results and limitations: In its TCR sequencing and HLA analysis, the study acknowledged that the number of individuals was relatively small.

Sequencing of TCR beta was performed on blood CD8+ T cells and on blood CD4+ T cells. Reverse transcription of about 0.45 to 1 ug RNA was carried out with random hexamers. It was immunoSEQ multiplex PCR that amplified TCR beta CDR3 across 54 Vbeta and 13 Jbeta. Each CDR3 protein is one row after TCRdb ran MiXCR on the immunoSEQ multiplex PCR reads. The sample contains 130,000 or so distinct CDR3 sequences, 94% of which appear only once. The receptor was derived from a human donor in good health. Source material: CD4+ T cells from PBMCs.

The CDR3 coding sequence is TGCGCCAGCAGCCTTATGGTGGAGCCCAATGAGCAGTTCTTC. Its protein is CASSLMVEPNEQFF. This chain uses TRBV4-3 with TRBJ2-1; the D is unclear. Deletions cut 4 bases from V and 6 bases from J, with 13 bases between. CDR1 is LGHNA and CDR2 is YSLEER in the germline V gene. The CDR3 contains 14 residues.